Listed below are T cell receptor beta chains from one sample, sequenced in a study of blood T cell repertoires in COVID-19. Profiled with immunoSEQ multiplex PCR; TCRdb holds only in-frame clones, not every one. The sample holds about 44,000 clones, 88% seen once. The sequenced material came from peripheral blood. The receptors come from a middle-aged woman with acute or convalescent COVID-19. Both conserved end residues are part of each CDR3. The order of the fields is D gene, J gene, clone size, V gene, CDR3 protein, CDR3 DNA. A D gene is named only where the DNA matches it firmly. The size field is filled for only some rows; it gives once, few, many or a size class.

>TRBD1|TRBJ1-6|-|TRBV30
CAWSGTGVNSPLHF
TGTGCCTGGAGTGGGACAGGGGTAAATTCACCCCTCCACTTT
>-|TRBJ2-3|once|TRBV9
CASSVGSDTQYF
TGTGCCAGCAGCGTAGGTTCGGATACGCAGTATTTT
>TRBD1|TRBJ2-3|-|TRBV11-2
CASSMLAYPGQASTDTQYF
TGTGCCAGCAGCATGCTCGCCTATCCGGGACAGGCAAGCACAGATACGCAGTATTTT
>-|TRBJ1-1|-|TRBV18
CASSPLGQVNTEAFF
TGTGCCAGCTCACCTCTCGGACAAGTGAACACTGAAGCTTTCTTT
>-|TRBJ1-4|once|TRBV9
CASSVGIGGVEKLFF
TGTGCCAGCAGCGTAGGTATCGGGGGAGTCGAAAAACTGTTTTTT
>TRBD1|TRBJ2-2|-|TRBV2
CASSVRTGGTGELFF
TGTGCCAGCAGTGTTCGGACAGGGGGTACCGGGGAGCTGTTTTTT
>-|TRBJ2-5|-|TRBV5-6
CASSRGFGASQETQYF
TGTGCCAGCAGCCGCGGGTTCGGAGCTTCTCAAGAGACCCAGTACTTC
>TRBD1|TRBJ1-1|once|TRBV19
CASSAQGYGTEAFF
TGTGCCAGTAGTGCACAGGGGTATGGCACTGAAGCTTTCTTT
>-|TRBJ1-1|-|TRBV6-1
CASSVTDPGRGGEAFF
TGTGCCAGCAGTGTAACGGACCCGGGACGCGGGGGTGAAGCTTTCTTT
>-|TRBJ2-7|once|TRBV19
CASSIPGMRYEQYF
TGTGCCAGTAGTATCCCGGGAATGCGATACGAGCAGTACTTC
>-|TRBJ1-6|-|TRBV28
CASSDPGVLHF
TGTGCCAGCAGCGACCCGGGAGTACTCCACTTT
>-|TRBJ1-3|-|TRBV4-2
CASSHEGTRSGTIYF
TGTGCCAGCAGCCACGAGGGGACTCGGTCTGGCACCATATATTTT
>-|TRBJ2-7|few|TRBV19
CASSMSPYEQYF
TGTGCCAGTAGTATGAGTCCCTACGAGCAGTACTTC
>-|TRBJ1-1|-|TRBV7-2
CASSNTKGGSTEAFF
TGTGCCAGCAGTAATACTAAGGGAGGAAGCACTGAAGCTTTCTTT
>-|TRBJ2-5|-|TRBV7-3
CASSLERGETQYF
TGTGCCAGCAGCTTAGAGAGGGGGGAGACCCAGTACTTC
>TRBD1|TRBJ1-2|-|TRBV28
CASSSNRGKYGYTF
TGTGCCAGCAGTTCGAACAGGGGGAAATATGGCTACACCTTC
>TRBD2|TRBJ2-7|-|TRBV3-1/TRBV3-2
CASSQGRGPYEQYF
TGTGCCAGCAGCCAGGGGAGGGGCCCCTACGAGCAGTACTTC
>TRBD2|TRBJ2-1|-|TRBV27
CASSLSALLAGVNEQFF
TGTGCCAGCAGTTTATCGGCCTTACTAGCGGGAGTAAATGAGCAGTTCTTC